A few counts support the clone carrying this T cell receptor (beta chain). As yet, its antigen is unknown. TCRdb re-analysed the 5' RACE reads in MiXCR, keeping a single row per CDR3 protein. The data contain about 350,000 distinct CDR3 sequences, about 4% of them seen just once; the ten biggest clones take up approximately 25%. The data are from a study of T cells after yellow fever vaccination. Broader study findings: Some clonotypes, a small share, were shared between CD4 and CD8 compartments. Post-booster repertoires contained most primary-vaccination clones again (roughly 96% CD4, roughly 90% CD8).

The CDR3 has 17 amino acids. With 4 bases clipped from V and 5 bases from J, the junction kept 13 bases outside the gene matches. In germline, CDR1 is SGHNT, CDR2 YYREEE (reference sequence). The receptor comes from a man younger than 30 who received the YFV17D yellow fever vaccine. Sample: PBMCs, taken 5 days after the yellow fever booster vaccination. The chain combines TRBV5-4 with TRBJ2-5; 11 bases are shared with TRBD2. The CDR3 nucleotides read TGTGCCAGCAGCACGAGGACTAGCGGGCCGAGAGGGGAGACCCAGTACTTC. It encodes CASSTRTSGPRGETQYF.